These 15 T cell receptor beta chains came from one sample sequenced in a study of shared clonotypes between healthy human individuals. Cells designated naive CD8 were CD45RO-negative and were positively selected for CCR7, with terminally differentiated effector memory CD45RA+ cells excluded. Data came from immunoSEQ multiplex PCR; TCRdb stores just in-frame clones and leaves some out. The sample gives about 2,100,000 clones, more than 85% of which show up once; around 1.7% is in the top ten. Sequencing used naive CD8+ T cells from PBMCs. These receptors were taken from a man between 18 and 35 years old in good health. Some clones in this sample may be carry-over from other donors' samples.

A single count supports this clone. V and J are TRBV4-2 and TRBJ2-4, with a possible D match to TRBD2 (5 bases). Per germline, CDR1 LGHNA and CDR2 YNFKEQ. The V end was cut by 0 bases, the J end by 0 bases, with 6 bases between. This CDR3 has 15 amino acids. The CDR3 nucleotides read TGTGCCAGCAGCCAAGAAGCGGTAGCCAAAAACATTCAGTACTTC. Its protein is CASSQEAVAKNIQYF.

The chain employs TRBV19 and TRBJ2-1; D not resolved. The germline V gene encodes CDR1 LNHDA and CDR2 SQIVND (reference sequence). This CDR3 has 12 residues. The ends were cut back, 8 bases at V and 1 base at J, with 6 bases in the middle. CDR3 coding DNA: TGTGCCAGTGCTGGATCCTACAATGAGCAGTTCTTC. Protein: CASAGSYNEQFF.

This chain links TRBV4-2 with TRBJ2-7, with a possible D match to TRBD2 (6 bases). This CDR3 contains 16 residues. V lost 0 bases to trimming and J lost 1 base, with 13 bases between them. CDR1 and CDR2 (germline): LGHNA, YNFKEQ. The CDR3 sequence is CASSQDLGSGSYEQYF. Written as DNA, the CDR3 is TGTGCCAGCAGCCAAGATCTCGGGAGCGGGTCCTACGAGCAGTACTTC.

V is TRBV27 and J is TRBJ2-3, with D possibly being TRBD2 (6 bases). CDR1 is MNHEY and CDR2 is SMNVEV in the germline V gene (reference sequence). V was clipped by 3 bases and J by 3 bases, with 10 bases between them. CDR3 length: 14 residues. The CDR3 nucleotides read TGTGCCAGCAGTTTTCTCGGGAGAACAGATACGCAGTATTTT. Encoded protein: CASSFLGRTDTQYF.

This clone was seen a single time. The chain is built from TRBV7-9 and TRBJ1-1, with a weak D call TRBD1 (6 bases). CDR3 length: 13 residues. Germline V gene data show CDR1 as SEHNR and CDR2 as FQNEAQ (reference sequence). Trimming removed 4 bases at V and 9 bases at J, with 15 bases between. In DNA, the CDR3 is TGTGCCAGCAGCTCCCCGTACAGGGACAAAGCTTTCTTT. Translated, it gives CASSSPYRDKAFF.

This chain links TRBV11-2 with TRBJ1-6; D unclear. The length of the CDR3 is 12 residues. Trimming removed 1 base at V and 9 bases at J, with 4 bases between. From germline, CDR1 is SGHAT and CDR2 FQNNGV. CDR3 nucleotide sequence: TGTGCCAGCAGCTTAGGGACTTCACCCCTCCACTTT. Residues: CASSLGTSPLHF.

The CDR3: CASSEGVGYEQYF. Written as DNA, the CDR3 is TGTGCCAGCAGCGAGGGGGTGGGGTACGAGCAGTACTTC. The V and J genes are TRBV9 and TRBJ2-7, with a weak D call TRBD1 (6 bases). Germline CDR1 reads SGDLS; CDR2 reads YYNGEE. V lost 3 bases and J lost 4, with 11 bases in between. The CDR3 runs to 13 residues.

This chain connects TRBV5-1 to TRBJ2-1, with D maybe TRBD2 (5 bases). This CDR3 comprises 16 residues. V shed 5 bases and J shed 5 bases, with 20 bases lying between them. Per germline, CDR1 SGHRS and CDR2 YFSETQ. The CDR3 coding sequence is TGCGCCAGCAGTCCCAACCTCGGACTGTTTAACAATGAGCAGTTCTTC. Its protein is CASSPNLGLFNNEQFF.

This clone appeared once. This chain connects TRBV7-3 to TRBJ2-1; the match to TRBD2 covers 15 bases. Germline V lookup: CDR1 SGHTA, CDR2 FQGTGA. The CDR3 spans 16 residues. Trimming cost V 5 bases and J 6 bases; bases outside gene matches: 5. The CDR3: CASSPWTSGRANEQFF. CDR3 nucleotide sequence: TGTGCCAGCAGCCCTTGGACTAGCGGGAGGGCCAATGAGCAGTTCTTC.

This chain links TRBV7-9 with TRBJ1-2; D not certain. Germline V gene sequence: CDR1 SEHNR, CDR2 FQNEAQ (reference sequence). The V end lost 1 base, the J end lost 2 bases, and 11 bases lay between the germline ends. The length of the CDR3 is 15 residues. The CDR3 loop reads CASSLVAATNYGYTF. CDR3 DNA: TGTGCCAGCAGCTTAGTGGCAGCTACCAACTATGGCTACACCTTC.

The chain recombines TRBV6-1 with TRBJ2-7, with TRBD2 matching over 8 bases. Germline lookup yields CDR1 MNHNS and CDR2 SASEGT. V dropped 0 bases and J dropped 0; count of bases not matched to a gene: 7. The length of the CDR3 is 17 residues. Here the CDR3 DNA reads TGTGCCAGCAGTGAAGCTGACAGCGGGAGCCTCTCCTACGAGCAGTACTTC. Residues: CASSEADSGSLSYEQYF.

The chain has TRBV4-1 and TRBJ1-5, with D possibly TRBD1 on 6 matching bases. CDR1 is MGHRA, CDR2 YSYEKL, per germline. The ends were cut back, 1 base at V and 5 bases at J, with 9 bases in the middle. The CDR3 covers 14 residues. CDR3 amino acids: CASSQGSGDQPQHF. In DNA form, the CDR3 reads TGCGCCAGCAGCCAAGGTTCAGGGGATCAGCCCCAGCATTTT.

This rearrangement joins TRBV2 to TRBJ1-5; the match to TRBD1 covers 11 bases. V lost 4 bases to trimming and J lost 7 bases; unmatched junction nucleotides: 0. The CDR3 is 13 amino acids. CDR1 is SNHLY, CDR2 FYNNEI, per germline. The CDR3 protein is CASSGDRGQPQHF. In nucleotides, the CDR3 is TGTGCCAGCAGTGGGGACAGGGGGCAGCCCCAGCATTTT.

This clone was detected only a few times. The CDR3 DNA sequence: TGTGCCAGCAGGAAGGAGGGAGGGCCCGAAGCTTTCTTT. Its protein product is CASRKEGGPEAFF. The rearrangement links TRBV28 to TRBJ1-1; D gene uncertain. Trimming took off 6 bases at V and 8 bases at J, with 16 bases between the two ends. Germline loops: CDR1 MDHEN, CDR2 SYDVKM. The CDR3 is 13 residues long. The full variable domain, its missing parts supplied by reference TRBV28 and TRBJ1-1, is DVKVTQSSRYLVKRTGEKVFLECVQDMDHENMFWYRQDPGLGLRLIYFSYDVKMKEKGDIPEGYSVSREKKERFSLILESASTNQTSMYLCASRKEGGPEAFFGQGTRLTVV.

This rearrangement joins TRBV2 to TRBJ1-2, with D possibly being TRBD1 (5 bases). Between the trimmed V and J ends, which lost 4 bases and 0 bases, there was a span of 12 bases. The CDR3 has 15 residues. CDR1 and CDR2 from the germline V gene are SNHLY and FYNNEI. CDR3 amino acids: CASSVYVQANYGYTF. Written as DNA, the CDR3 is TGTGCCAGCAGTGTATACGTACAGGCTAACTATGGCTACACCTTC.